This is a list of T cell receptor beta chains from one sample in a study of siplizumab effects on memory and regulatory T cells. Measured with immunoSEQ multiplex PCR; TCRdb has only the in-frame clones, and not every one. This sample has around 94,000 clones, with roughly nine tenths found just once. The specimen sequenced was CD4+ T cells sorted from blood. The receptors here all came from a human donor in good health. The CDR3 runs from the conserved cysteine through the conserved F or W. A D gene is named only where the DNA matches it firmly. Expanded clones are given a class, and other clones once, few, many or no size at all.

size,J,D,V,DNA,CDR3
-,TRBJ2-1,-,TRBV6-4,TGTGCCACCAGACCTCCTGACAATGAGCAGTTCTTC,CATRPPDNEQFF
-,TRBJ2-7,-,TRBV4-1,TGCGCCAGCAGCCAAGGCGATCTCTGGGACGAGCAGTACTTC,CASSQGDLWDEQYF
once,TRBJ2-2,-,TRBV19,TGTGCCAGTCGGTTAGAAGTGCGGACCGGGGAGCTGTTTTTT,CASRLEVRTGELFF
-,TRBJ1-1,-,TRBV7-9,TGTGCCAGCAGCTTCCAAGATACCACCACTGAAGCTTTCTTT,CASSFQDTTTEAFF
-,TRBJ1-3,-,TRBV28,TGTGCCAGCAGCGGGGGGTGGCATTCTGGAAACACCATATATTTT,CASSGGWHSGNTIYF
-,TRBJ2-7,TRBD2,TRBV2,TGTGCCAGCAGTGAGCTAGCGGGAGGGCCGGGTGAGCAGTACTTC,CASSELAGGPGEQYF
-,TRBJ2-2,-,TRBV18,TGTGCCAGCTCACCACGCCGGGCTGACACCGGGGAGCTGTTTTTT,CASSPRRADTGELFF
-,TRBJ2-1,TRBD2,TRBV12-5,TGTGCTAGTGTCCATTGGGCCGGCGGGAGGTCCAATGAGCAGTTCTTC,CASVHWAGGRSNEQFF
few,TRBJ2-1,-,TRBV6-1,TGTGCCAGCAGTGAAGCGGGCAGATCCTACAATGAGCAGTTCTTC,CASSEAGRSYNEQFF
-,TRBJ2-1,-,TRBV30,TGTGCCTGGATGGCAGGGAGGTCCTACAATGAGCAGTTCTTC,CAWMAGRSYNEQFF
once,TRBJ1-2,TRBD1,TRBV27,TGTGCCAGCACCGACCTGACAGGGTCTGGCTACACCTTC,CASTDLTGSGYTF
-,TRBJ2-3,-,TRBV5-1,TGCGCCAGCAGCTTTTTCTCGAGGGATACGCAGTATTTT,CASSFFSRDTQYF
-,TRBJ2-3,-,TRBV7-6,TGTGCCAGCAGCTTAGCAGGACAGCCATCAGATACGCAGTATTTT,CASSLAGQPSDTQYF
-,TRBJ2-1,TRBD2,TRBV6-5,TGTGCCAGCAGCGCTAGCGGGAGGAACAATGAGCAGTTCTTC,CASSASGRNNEQFF
-,TRBJ2-2,-,TRBV9,TGTGCCAGCAGCGTAGGTGGCGGGAACACCGGGGAGCTGTTTTTT,CASSVGGGNTGELFF
once,TRBJ2-1,-,TRBV5-4,TGTGCCAGCAGCTTGACAGCTCCGCGCTATGAGCAGTTCTTC,CASSLTAPRYEQFF
-,TRBJ2-5,-,TRBV11-2,TGTGCCAGCAGCCCCGGGCACCAAGAGACCCAGTACTTC,CASSPGHQETQYF
-,TRBJ1-2,-,TRBV29-1,TGCAGCGTTGATCACGGCCGCGGGGCCTATGGCTACACCTTC,CSVDHGRGAYGYTF
-,TRBJ2-7,-,TRBV28,TGTGCCAGCAGCACCCGCCCTTACGAGCAGTACTTC,CASSTRPYEQYF
-,TRBJ2-1,TRBD2,TRBV4-1,TGCGCCAGCAGCCAGAAAAGGGCTAGCGGGCTTAGCTCCTACAATGAGCAGTTCTTC,CASSQKRASGLSSYNEQFF
-,TRBJ2-1,TRBD1,TRBV27,TGTGCCAGCAGTCCGCGGGACAGGGTCTTCCCTGAGCAGTTCTTC,CASSPRDRVFPEQFF
few,TRBJ2-2,-,TRBV7-3,TGTGCCAGCAGCACTGAGGCGACCGGGGAGCTGTTTTTT,CASSTEATGELFF
-,TRBJ2-5,-,TRBV28,TGTGCCAGCAGTATTTACGCCAGGGTGGAGTACCAAGAGACCCAGTACTTC,CASSIYARVEYQETQYF
-,TRBJ2-7,TRBD2,TRBV10-3,TGTGCCATCAGTGGAGCGGGGTACGAGCAGTACTTC,CAISGAGYEQYF
few,TRBJ2-3,-,TRBV11-1,TGTGCCAGCAGCTTAGATTTCGGGTCTTCTACGCAGTATTTT,CASSLDFGSSTQYF